These 5 T cell receptor beta chains were sequenced from one sample in a study of blood T cell repertoires in COVID-19. Using immunoSEQ multiplex PCR, the repertoire was profiled, and TCRdb retains in-frame clones only, with some absent. The table shows about 84,000 clones, with 65% to 90% occurring only once. Sequencing was performed on peripheral blood. The receptor source for this set is a man older than 75 with active or convalescent COVID-19.

The chain employs TRBV19 and TRBJ1-5, with unresolved D. Germline CDR1 reads LNHDA; CDR2 reads SQIVND (reference sequence). This CDR3 comprises 15 residues. V dropped 5 bases and J dropped 1 base, with 12 bases sitting between them. For the CDR3, the DNA is TGTGCCAGTAGTCGTCTCGTCGAGAGCAATCAGCCCCAGCATTTT. Its translation is CASSRLVESNQPQHF.

The V call is TRBV29-1, the J call TRBJ1-1, with D possibly matching TRBD1 (5 bases). V lost 2 bases, J lost 13 bases, and 17 bases lay in between. The germline V gene encodes CDR1 SQVTM and CDR2 ANQGSEA. The length of the CDR3 is 12 residues. The CDR3 region is CSVERQGLSFFF. CDR3 DNA: TGCAGCGTTGAAAGGCAGGGACTTTCTTTTTTCTTT.

This clone was counted between two and nine times. V gene TRBV27 combines with J gene TRBJ2-1; 15 positions match TRBD2. In germline, CDR1 is MNHEY, CDR2 SMNVEV (reference sequence). With 5 bases clipped from V and 8 bases from J, the junction kept 7 bases outside the gene matches. The CDR3 is 16 residues long. The CDR3 sequence: CASSPRTSGRGDEQFF. CDR3 nucleotide sequence: TGTGCCAGCAGTCCAAGGACTAGCGGGAGGGGCGATGAGCAGTTCTTC.

This clone has just one count. V and J are TRBV6-2 or TRBV6-3 and TRBJ2-7, with 11 bases that match TRBD2. Germline V gene data show CDR1 as MNHEY and CDR2 as SVGEGT. The CDR3 totals 15 residues. Trimming cost V 5 bases and J 7 bases; bases outside gene matches: 10. The CDR3 sequence: CASSKTGTSGLEQYF. The CDR3 coding sequence is TGTGCCAGCAGTAAAACCGGGACTAGCGGTTTGGAGCAGTACTTC.

The chain recombines TRBV7-9 with TRBJ2-1; tentatively, D is TRBD2 (6 bases). V dropped 3 bases and J dropped 2 bases, with 17 bases sitting between them. CDR1 and CDR2 (germline): SEHNR, FQNEAQ (reference sequence). The CDR3 totals 17 residues. The CDR3 DNA reads TGTGCCAGCAGCTTTCACGCAGCGGGCCTGGCCTACAATGAGCAGTTCTTC. It yields the protein CASSFHAAGLAYNEQFF. The complete variable domain, with remaining parts taken from reference TRBV7-9 and TRBJ2-1, reads DTGVSQNPRHKITKRGQNVTFRCDPISEHNRLYWYRQTLGQGPEFLTYFQNEAQLEKSRLLSDRFSAERPKGSFSTLEIQRTEQGDSAMYLCASSFHAAGLAYNEQFFGPGTRLTVL.